The rows below give T cell receptor beta chains drawn from one sample of a study of cytomegalovirus exposure and HLA in healthy donors. Generated by immunoSEQ multiplex PCR, the TCRdb table keeps only in-frame clones and is missing some. The repertoire holds tens of thousands of clones, with 95% to 97% as singletons. Material: PBMCs. The receptors originated from a man aged 18 to 29 in good health and CMV-seronegative. Each CDR3 is given with its conserved first and last residue. D genes are given only for firm matches. A row's size may be missing; if present it is once, few, many or a size class.

v_gene	j_gene	abundance	d_gene	CDR3nt	CDR3aa
TRBV10-3	TRBJ1-2	.	TRBD1	TGTGCCATCAGTGAGGGAGGTGGACAGGGGGAATTTGGCTACACCTTC	CAISEGGGQGEFGYTF
TRBV5-1	TRBJ2-5	.	TRBD1	TGCGCCAGCAGCTCGGGACAGGGGGCGCCCCCGCAAGAGACCCAGTACTTC	CASSSGQGAPPQETQYF
TRBV27	TRBJ1-1	.	TRBD1	TGTGCCAGCAGTTTAATTTACCAGGGGGAAATGAACACTGAAGCTTTCTTT	CASSLIYQGEMNTEAFF
TRBV2	TRBJ1-5	.	.	TGTGCCACCGCGGCCCAGGGGAGCAATCAGCCCCAGCATTTT	CATAAQGSNQPQHF
TRBV12-5	TRBJ1-2	once	.	TGTGCTAGTGGTTTGATGCCCGCAGGGATGGACTATGGCTACACCTTC	CASGLMPAGMDYGYTF
TRBV11-2	TRBJ2-1	once	TRBD1	TGTGCCAGCAAAGGACAGGGGGCGACTGAGCAGTTCTTC	CASKGQGATEQFF
TRBV6-5	TRBJ1-5	.	.	TGTGCCAGCAGTGAAGTGGCCGTTGATCAGCCCCAGCATTTT	CASSEVAVDQPQHF
TRBV21-1	TRBJ1-1	.	.	TGTGCCAGCAGCAAAGAAGGGGACAGTACGAACACTGAAGCTTTCTTT	CASSKEGDSTNTEAFF
TRBV5-6	TRBJ2-7	.	.	TGTGCCAGCAGCTTTCAGGGTTCCTACGAGCAGTACTTC	CASSFQGSYEQYF
TRBV7-2	TRBJ1-4	once	TRBD1	TGTGCCAGCAGCTTACCTCACAGGGGTGTTGAAAAACTGTTTTTT	CASSLPHRGVEKLFF
TRBV6-5	TRBJ2-5	.	.	TGTGCCAGCACTCACGGGAGACGGGAGACCCAGTACTTC	CASTHGRRETQYF
TRBV5-1	TRBJ2-7	.	.	TGCGCCAGCAGCTTGGGACAGGTGGACGAGCAGTACTTC	CASSLGQVDEQYF
TRBV28	TRBJ2-7	once	TRBD1	TGTGCCAGCAGACCGGGACAGGGAAATAGCCACGAGCAGTACTTC	CASRPGQGNSHEQYF
TRBV29-1	TRBJ1-1	.	.	TGCAGCGTTGTCCGGGAAAACACTGAAGCTTTCTTT	CSVVRENTEAFF
TRBV5-1	TRBJ1-4	.	.	TGCGCCAGCAGCTCCTTTCCCCAGGTGGAAAAACTGTTTTTT	CASSSFPQVEKLFF
TRBV29-1	TRBJ1-5	.	TRBD1	TGCAGCGTCACCGGGACAGAAAATCAGCCCCAGCATTTT	CSVTGTENQPQHF
TRBV5-8	TRBJ1-4	.	.	TGTGCCAGCAGCCCAAGGAGGCGGGCCGCAACTAATGAAAAACTGTTTTTT	CASSPRRRAATNEKLFF
TRBV11-2	TRBJ2-1	.	TRBD2	TGTGCCAGCAGCTTGGCGGGAGCGGGTGAGCAGTTCTTC	CASSLAGAGEQFF
TRBV9	TRBJ2-1	.	TRBD1	TGTGCCAGCAGCGTGTATGGGACAGGCCGAGACAATGAGCAGTTCTTC	CASSVYGTGRDNEQFF
TRBV7-9	TRBJ1-6	.	.	TGTGCCAGCACAGGAGGGGCCAGTAATTCACCCCTCCACTTT	CASTGGASNSPLHF
TRBV5-5	TRBJ2-1	.	TRBD1	TGTGCCAGCAGCGGGTGGGGACAGAGATCCTACAATGAGCAGTTCTTC	CASSGWGQRSYNEQFF
TRBV18	TRBJ2-3	.	TRBD2	TGTGCCAGCTTGACTAGCGGGAGGGCCACAGATACGCAGTATTTT	CASLTSGRATDTQYF
TRBV7-3	TRBJ2-2	.	.	TGTGCCAGCAGCTTAGGGCTGGCGAACACCGGGGAGCTGTTTTTT	CASSLGLANTGELFF
TRBV27	TRBJ2-7	.	.	TGTGCCAGCAGCCCGACAGATTCTTCCTACGAGCAGTACTTC	CASSPTDSSYEQYF
TRBV15	TRBJ2-2	.	.	TGTGCCACCAGCAGACAGGGGACCGGGGAGCTGTTTTTT	CATSRQGTGELFF
TRBV2	TRBJ2-5	.	TRBD1	TGTGCCAGCAGGGGACAGCAAGAGACCCAGTACTTC	CASRGQQETQYF
TRBV6-5	TRBJ1-2	.	TRBD1	TGTGCCAGCAAAGAAGACAGGGAGGCCTATGGCTACACCTTC	CASKEDREAYGYTF
TRBV2	TRBJ2-1	.	.	TGTGCCAGCAGTGAAGGGGCAGTCCGCAATGAGCAGTTCTTC	CASSEGAVRNEQFF
TRBV9	TRBJ1-4	.	.	TGTGCCAGCAGCGTAGGCACAGGGAATGAAAAACTGTTTTTT	CASSVGTGNEKLFF
TRBV19	TRBJ1-2	.	TRBD1	TGTGCCAGTAGTCGACAGGGGCCTTATGGCTACACCTTC	CASSRQGPYGYTF
TRBV5-4	TRBJ1-2	.	.	TGTGCCAGCAGCTTGAGGGGCACTAACTATGGCTACACCTTC	CASSLRGTNYGYTF
TRBV27	TRBJ2-1	.	TRBD2	TGTGCCAGCAGTCTCCCCTCTAGCGGGAGATCGAACAATGAGCAGTTCTTC	CASSLPSSGRSNNEQFF
TRBV7-3	TRBJ2-3	.	.	TGTGCCAGCAGCTTCGCGACCGACAGGCCAGATACGCAGTATTTT	CASSFATDRPDTQYF